This passage covers 5 T cell receptor beta chains from one sample sequenced in a study of regulatory dendritic cells for organ transplantation. Measured with immunoSEQ multiplex PCR; TCRdb has only the in-frame clones, and not every one. The sample consists of 22,000 or so clones, about 70% of them appearing once. The sequencing sample was made of memory CD4+ T cells from blood. Subset noted: CD45RO+ memory T cells. The receptor source for this set is a human donor in good health.

The rearrangement joins TRBV27 to TRBJ1-5; D is ambiguous. This CDR3 spans 13 amino acids. Trimming took off 3 bases at V and 3 bases at J, with 6 bases between the two ends. Germline V CDR1 and CDR2: MNHEY, SMNVEV (reference sequence). This CDR3 is CASSLSHNQPQHF. DNA of the CDR3: TGTGCCAGCAGTTTGAGCCACAATCAGCCCCAGCATTTT.

CDR3 in DNA: TGCGCCAGCAGCTCGTCGGGACAGAATCAAGAGACCCAGTACTTC. It encodes CASSSSGQNQETQYF. V gene TRBV5-1 combines with J gene TRBJ2-5; 7 bases map to TRBD1. The V segment lost 3 bases and the J segment 2 bases; nucleotides outside the gene matches: 7. CDR3 length equals 15 residues. Germline V lookup: CDR1 SGHRS, CDR2 YFSETQ.

The CDR3 protein is CASSSGQGAPDEQYF. The CDR3 nucleotides are TGCGCCAGCAGCTCTGGACAGGGGGCTCCAGACGAGCAGTACTTC. V and J are TRBV5-1 and TRBJ2-7; TRBD1 matches 11 bases. Germline trimming cut 3 bases from V and 5 bases from J; bases unmatched to any gene: 7. The CDR3 runs to 15 residues. The V gene's germline CDR1 is SGHRS and CDR2 YFSETQ.

The chain recombines TRBV7-2 with TRBJ2-7, with TRBD1 matching over 10 bases. V lost 2 bases and J lost 5; bases outside the gene matches: 6. Germline V gene sequence: CDR1 SGHTA, CDR2 FQGNSA. This CDR3 is 15 amino acids long. CDR3 sequence (DNA): TGTGCCAGCAGCTTACCCCGGGACAGGGGAAACGAGCAGTACTTC. Translated: CASSLPRDRGNEQYF. Filled out from reference TRBV7-2 and TRBJ2-7, the complete variable domain reads GAGVSQSPSNKVTEKGKDVELRCDPISGHTALYWYRQSLGQGLEFLIYFQGNSAPDKSGLPSDRFSAERTGGSVSTLTIQRTQQEDSAVYLCASSLPRDRGNEQYFGPGTRLTVT.

This clone has just one count. The chain carries TRBV7-9 and TRBJ2-3, with 11 bases aligning to TRBD2. V gave up 5 bases and J gave up 1 base; unmatched junction bases: 5. Germline V gives CDR1 SEHNR, CDR2 FQNEAQ (reference sequence). The CDR3 loop spans 16 amino acids. Written as DNA, the CDR3 is TGTGCCAGCAGCATAATGACTAGCGGGGGCACAGATACGCAGTATTTT. Translated, it gives CASSIMTSGGTDTQYF.